The 22 T cell receptor beta chains listed next were all sequenced from one sample in a study of beta chain features in type 1 diabetes. The sequenced template was cDNA made from the entire isolated RNA. The repertoire was sequenced with immunoSEQ multiplex PCR; TCRdb's copy has only in-frame clones and lacks some. Of 160,000 or so clones listed, approximately 9% are singletons. The sample consisted of central memory CD4+ T cells from blood. The receptors shown here come from a woman between 18 and 30 years old in good health.

The chain joins TRBV11-2 to TRBJ2-6; D is unresolved. In germline, CDR1 is SGHAT, CDR2 FQNNGV. V dropped 5 bases and J dropped 0 bases, with 5 bases sitting between them. This CDR3 spans 14 amino acids. The DNA for the CDR3 is TGTGCCAGCAGCCCTTACTCTGGGGCCAACGTCCTGACTTTC. Protein: CASSPYSGANVLTF.

CDR3 coding DNA: TGTGCCAGCTCACCCTCTCGGGAGAGCGAGCAGTACTTC. This gives the protein CASSPSRESEQYF. The chain has TRBV18 and TRBJ2-7; tentatively, D is TRBD2 (6 bases). The CDR3 length is 13 residues. V was clipped by 3 bases and J by 6 bases, with 12 bases between them. The V gene's germline CDR1 is KGHSH and CDR2 LQKENI.

The chain recombines TRBV7-9 with TRBJ2-4; possibly TRBD1 for D (8 bases). V lost 3 bases and J lost 9, with 15 bases in between. From germline, CDR1 is SEHNR and CDR2 FQNEAQ (reference sequence). The CDR3 has 14 amino acids. The CDR3 reads CASSFGTGGGIQYF. The CDR3 nucleotides read TGTGCCAGCAGCTTTGGAACAGGGGGGGGCATTCAGTACTTC.

The chain employs TRBV18 and TRBJ2-3, with 14 bases matching TRBD2. Germline V lookup: CDR1 KGHSH, CDR2 LQKENI. The ends lost 2 bases at V and 6 bases at J; junction bases unmatched: 13. This CDR3 is built from 19 residues. The CDR3 loop is CASSPMPGLAGARLDTQYF. The CDR3 DNA reads TGTGCCAGCTCACCAATGCCGGGACTAGCGGGGGCACGTTTGGATACGCAGTATTTT.

This clone turned up a few times. The rearrangement joins TRBV25-1 to TRBJ1-1, with D unclear. The germline V and J ends were trimmed by 4 bases and 2 bases, with 11 bases remaining between them. Germline lookup yields CDR1 MGHDK and CDR2 SYGVNS. CDR3 length: 14 amino acids. The CDR3 nucleotides read TGTGCCAGCAGTGGCTTAGAGATTAACACTGAAGCTTTCTTT. It specifies CASSGLEINTEAFF.

This clone showed up just a few times. CDR3 nucleotide sequence: TGTGCCAGCAGCGTTGACAGGGCCACTGAAGCTTTCTTT. Translation: CASSVDRATEAFF. The V gene is TRBV9, the J gene TRBJ1-1; 7 bases fit TRBD1. Losses at the gene ends were 2 bases for V and 4 bases for J; bases not matched to a gene: 2. This CDR3 region has 13 residues. The germline CDR1 and CDR2 sequences are SGDLS and YYNGEE.

This clone was counted between two and nine times. The chain carries TRBV30 and TRBJ2-5, with 11 positions matching TRBD2. The J segment lost 5 bases and the V segment lost 1 base, leaving 0 bases of the junction unmatched. CDR3 size: 13 residues. CDR1 is GTSNPN, CDR2 SVGIG, per germline (reference sequence). The CDR3, as DNA: TGTGCCTGGAGTGGACTAGCGGGGGAGACCCAGTACTTC. Translated: CAWSGLAGETQYF. Based on the CDR3 plus reference TRBV30 and TRBJ2-5, the full variable domain is SQTIHQWPATLVQPVGSPLSLECTVEGTSNPNLYWYRQAAGRGLQLLFYSVGIGQISSEVPQNLSASRPQDRQFILSSKKLLLSDSGFYLCAWSGLAGETQYFGPGTRLLVL.

In this sample, this clone turned up a few times. This sequence joins TRBV28 and TRBJ1-2; 7 positions agree with TRBD1. Germline values: CDR1 MDHEN, CDR2 SYDVKM. This CDR3 spans 14 amino acids. The junction had 7 bases not matched to a gene; V was cut back by 6 bases and J by 3 bases. CDR3 sequence: CASRRRGTDYGYTF. The CDR3 nucleotides are TGTGCCAGCAGGCGCAGGGGGACAGACTATGGCTACACCTTC.

The rearrangement links TRBV4-3 to TRBJ2-3, with D perhaps TRBD1 (5 bases). Germline CDR1 is LGHNA and CDR2 is YSLEER. CDR3 length: 16 residues. Trimming removed 4 bases at V and 3 bases at J, with 17 bases between. In DNA, the CDR3 is TGCGCCAGCAGCCGCAACTCCATGACAGCTACAGATACGCAGTATTTT. Protein sequence: CASSRNSMTATDTQYF.

This clone came up many times. This sequence joins TRBV10-3 and TRBJ2-1; TRBD2 matches 8 bases. V was clipped by 9 bases and J by 7 bases; unmatched bases: 11. Germline V gene lookup returns CDR1 ENHRY and CDR2 SYGVKD. The CDR3 totals 14 residues. CDR3 loop: CAMRSGGPVNEQFF. CDR3 sequence (DNA): TGTGCCATGCGGTCGGGAGGGCCGGTTAATGAGCAGTTCTTC.

A few counts support this clone. This rearrangement joins TRBV6-1 to TRBJ2-3; D perhaps matches TRBD1 (5 bases). The V end was cut by 5 bases, the J end by 1 base, with 10 bases between. Germline CDR1 is MNHNS and CDR2 is SASEGT. The CDR3 is 14 residues long. DNA for the CDR3: TGTGCCAGCAGTTATTCGACAGGCACAGATACGCAGTATTTT. Protein: CASSYSTGTDTQYF.

This clone has a count of ten or more. The chain carries TRBV14 and TRBJ1-5, with a tentative D call TRBD1 (6 bases). The CDR3 contains 14 residues. Trimming removed 6 bases at V and 7 bases at J, with 16 bases between. Germline CDR1 SGHDN, CDR2 FVKESK. CDR3 region: CASSRTQGDQPQHF. The DNA of the CDR3 is TGTGCCAGCAGTCGAACACAGGGAGACCAGCCCCAGCATTTT.

This sequence joins TRBV11-2 and TRBJ2-7; no firm D call. With 3 bases removed from V and 1 base from J, the gap between germline ends came to 13 bases. The CDR3 has 15 residues. Germline values: CDR1 SGHAT, CDR2 FQNNGV. The CDR3 here is CASSFPQASSYEQYF. The CDR3, as DNA: TGTGCCAGCAGCTTTCCGCAGGCGTCATCCTACGAGCAGTACTTC.

The rearrangement uses TRBV6-5 and TRBJ2-3, with a tentative D call TRBD1 (5 bases). From germline, CDR1 is MNHEY and CDR2 SVGAGI. The CDR3 is 12 amino acids. Written as DNA, the CDR3 is TGTGGCGTAAGGGGAAGCACAGATACGCAGTATTTT. Encoded protein: CGVRGSTDTQYF.

This clone was detected only a few times. As DNA, the CDR3 is TGTGCCAGCAGCTTTCTACGGGGGAGAGCGAACACCGGGGAGCTGTTTTTT. Translated, it gives CASSFLRGRANTGELFF. The chain combines TRBV7-9 with TRBJ2-2; maybe TRBD2 (6 bases). The CDR3 sequence is 17 residues long. Germline CDR1 SEHNR, CDR2 FQNEAQ (reference sequence). Trimming stripped 3 bases from V and 0 bases from J, with 14 bases between.

The V and J genes are TRBV5-1 and TRBJ2-3; 8 positions match TRBD1. With V trimmed by 1 base and J by 4 bases, 2 bases remained unmatched. CDR3 size: 14 residues. Germline V gene sequence: CDR1 SGHRS, CDR2 YFSETQ. The CDR3 coding sequence is TGCGCCAGCAGCTTGCTACAGGGGGCAGATACGCAGTATTTT. Translation gives CASSLLQGADTQYF.

This clone appeared many times. The chain is built from TRBV30 and TRBJ2-7; D possibly corresponds to TRBD2 (6 bases). The length of the CDR3 is 11 residues. Looked up from germline, CDR1 is GTSNPN and CDR2 is SVGIG (reference sequence). The V gene lost 4 bases and the J gene lost 6 bases, with 10 bases spanning the gap. Here the CDR3 reads CAWNRESEQYF. DNA of the CDR3: TGTGCCTGGAACCGGGAGTCCGAGCAGTACTTC.

This clone was seen more than once but under ten times. As DNA, the CDR3 is TGTGCCAGCACAGAGAAGAGTACGGGGGACAATGAGCAGTTCTTC. It specifies CASTEKSTGDNEQFF. This chain uses TRBV21-1 with TRBJ2-1; the D call in the table, TRBD2, was not verified against the DNA. TRBV21-1 is marked as a pseudogene. CDR3 length: 15 amino acids.

In its sample, this clone was seen a few times. The gene calls are TRBV13 and TRBJ2-7; 7 nucleotides match TRBD1. The CDR3 consists of 13 residues. The germline V gene encodes CDR1 PRHDT and CDR2 FYEKMQ (reference sequence). V was pared by 5 bases and J by 6 bases, with 7 bases of the junction left unmatched. For the CDR3, the DNA is TGTGCCAGCAGCCTACGACAGGGTAGCGAGCAGTACTTC. The encoded protein is CASSLRQGSEQYF.

In this sample, this clone turned up many times. CDR3 sequence reads: CASSLWGGVETEAFF. The CDR3 DNA reads TGTGCCAGCAGCTTATGGGGGGGGGTAGAGACTGAAGCTTTCTTT. The chain uses TRBV7-9 and TRBJ1-1; TRBD1 might be the D (5 bases). Between the trimmed V and J ends, which lost 2 bases and 5 bases, there was a span of 15 bases. The CDR3 has 15 amino acids. CDR1 SEHNR and CDR2 FQNEAQ come from the germline V gene (reference sequence).

This clone was counted only a few times. This CDR3 is also generated by other DNA sequences in the sample. V usage is TRBV5-1 and J usage is TRBJ1-1, with D perhaps matching TRBD1 (5 bases). The CDR3 runs to 13 residues. The ends were cut back, 0 bases at V and 5 bases at J, with 8 bases in the middle. CDR1 and CDR2 from the germline V gene are SGHRS and YFSETQ. Written as DNA, the CDR3 is TGCGCCAGCAGCTTGGACGGGGGGACTGAAGCTTTCTTT. Its translation is CASSLDGGTEAFF.

The V and J genes are TRBV6-1 and TRBJ2-1, with D tentatively TRBD2 (6 bases). Trimming took off 4 bases at V and 4 bases at J, with 14 bases between the two ends. Germline V CDR1 and CDR2: MNHNS, SASEGT. This CDR3 region has 15 residues. CDR3 DNA: TGTGCCAGCAGTGGCCTACTCGGAGGGTACAATGAGCAGTTCTTC. Amino acid sequence: CASSGLLGGYNEQFF.